The sequence of this TCR beta chain was determined in a study of blood T cell repertoires in COVID-19. Looking at the study overall: The United States, Italy and Spain supplied acute and convalescent COVID-19 samples. PBMCs, B-cell-depleted T cells, or T cells provided the cDNA or gDNA that made up the material.

Original data processing: Estimation of nucleated cell counts was performed using reference gene primer amplification. Sequencing used immunoSEQ multiplex PCR; TCRdb keeps in-frame clones, though not all of them. The V and J calls and the clone size are those of that table, but D and trimming were determined from the DNA. The table shows about 150,000 clones, with about 80% occurring only once. The CDR3 runs 13 residues. The V gene lost 1 base and the J gene lost 14 bases, with 12 bases spanning the gap. Germline assignment: CDR1 SGHTA and CDR2 FQGNSA. The genes are TRBV7-2 and TRBJ1-6; D is perhaps TRBD1 (5 bases). The sequencing sample was made of peripheral blood. This TCR came from a man between 60 and 75 years old with acute or convalescent COVID-19. The CDR3 nucleotides are TGTGCCAGCAGCTTAGGGCCGGAGGGGACCCTCCACTTT. Amino acids: CASSLGPEGTLHF. Combining the CDR3 with reference TRBV7-2 and TRBJ1-6 gives the whole variable domain GAGVSQSPSNKVTEKGKDVELRCDPISGHTALYWYRQSLGQGLEFLIYFQGNSAPDKSGLPSDRFSAERTGGSVSTLTIQRTQQEDSAVYLCASSLGPEGTLHFGNGTRLTVT.